The 9 T cell receptor beta chains below were found in one sample sequenced in a study of HIV-infected patients and healthy controls. Reverse transcription used around 500 ng RNA and constant-region primers for alpha and beta. Alpha and beta chain libraries were made separately by chain-specific third strand synthesis with multiplexing indices. TCRdb re-analysed the 5' RACE reads in MiXCR, keeping a single row per CDR3 protein. The table shows 3,500 to 5,500 distinct CDR3 sequences, with roughly 5.5% occurring only once. Roughly three months, about 14 weeks, into antiretroviral therapy, follow-up blood was collected. No cell fractionation was done, so the repertoire covers all unsorted peripheral blood T cells. Sequencing was performed on blood, taken during antiretroviral therapy. The receptors here all came from an adult with HIV infection.

This clonotype is categorized as medium-sized (0.01 to 0.1%). The chain employs TRBV20-1 and TRBJ2-3; no clear D. This CDR3 region has 11 residues. V was cut by 2 bases and J by 7 bases, with 7 bases left in between. Germline lookup yields CDR1 DFQATT and CDR2 SNEGSKA (reference sequence). The CDR3 bases are TGCAGTGCTAGACACAGTCATACGCAGTATTTT. It yields the protein CSARHSHTQYF.

By its share, this clonotype is medium-sized. V gene TRBV12-3 or TRBV12-4 combines with J gene TRBJ2-5; D perhaps matches TRBD2 (7 bases). There are 15 residues in the CDR3. V dropped 6 bases and J dropped 1 base, with 15 bases sitting between them. This CDR3 is CASRRKGGGQETQYF. The DNA for the CDR3 is TGTGCCAGCAGACGGAAGGGGGGGGGCCAAGAGACCCAGTACTTC.

By share, this clonotype ranks as medium-sized (0.01 to 0.1%). The V call is TRBV27, the J call TRBJ1-1; D ambiguous. CDR1 and CDR2 from the germline V gene are MNHEY and SMNVEV (reference sequence). Trimming left V 4 bases short and J 2 bases short, with 2 bases between. This CDR3 is built from 11 residues. Here the CDR3 DNA reads TGTGCCAGCAGTTCCAACACTGAAGCTTTCTTT. Translation gives CASSSNTEAFF.

This clonotype was seen more than once but under ten times. V gene TRBV6-1 combines with J gene TRBJ1-1; D is uncertain. Germline V CDR1 and CDR2: MNHNS, SASEGT. Trimming removed 2 bases from V and 1 base from J, with 5 bases in between. There are 13 residues in the CDR3. The CDR3 coding sequence is TGTGCCAGCAGTGAAAGACAGAACACTGAAGCTTTCTTT. It encodes CASSERQNTEAFF.

The J gene is TRBJ2-7, the V gene TRBV6-5, with D possibly being TRBD1 or TRBD2 (6 bases each). Trimming removed 7 bases at V and 6 bases at J, with 13 bases between. This CDR3 is 12 amino acids long. The germline gives CDR1 MNHEY, CDR2 SVGAGI. In DNA, the CDR3 is TGTGCCAGCATGGGGGCGGGGAGCGAGCAGTACTTC. This encodes CASMGAGSEQYF.

This clonotype is classed as medium-sized (0.01 to 0.1%). This chain links TRBV12-3 or TRBV12-4 with TRBJ1-5, with D unresolved. Trimming removed 1 base at V and 5 bases at J, with 6 bases between. This CDR3 comprises 13 residues. The CDR3 DNA reads TGTGCCAGCAGTTTAGACAGTTATCAGCCCCAGCATTTT. It specifies CASSLDSYQPQHF.

The sample holds many counts of this clonotype. CDR3: CASSLPDRRLLGHSYNSPLHF. The CDR3 DNA is TGTGCCAGCAGCTTACCGGACAGGCGACTACTAGGACACTCCTATAATTCACCCCTCCACTTT. The V call is TRBV7-3, the J call TRBJ1-6; 7 bases line up with TRBD1. Germline V gene sequence: CDR1 SGHTA, CDR2 FQGTGA. This CDR3 is built from 21 residues. V was clipped by 2 bases and J by 0 bases; unmatched bases: 16. Together with reference TRBV7-3 and TRBJ1-6, the CDR3 gives the full variable domain: GAGVSQTPSNKVTEKGKYVELRCDPISGHTALYWYRQSLGQGPEFLIYFQGTGAADDSGLPNDRFFAVRPEGSVSTLKIQRTERGDSAVYLCASSLPDRRLLGHSYNSPLHFGNGTRLTVT.

By share, this clonotype ranks as medium-sized. The chain has TRBV29-1 and TRBJ2-7; D is perhaps TRBD1 (6 bases). The CDR3 is made up of 12 amino acids. The V and J ends lost 4 bases and 2 bases respectively, with 9 bases between them. Germline CDR1 and CDR2: SQVTM and ANQGSEA. In DNA form, the CDR3 reads TGCAGCGTTGCGGCAGGGGCCTACGAGCAGTACTTC. Protein sequence: CSVAAGAYEQYF.

This clonotype is judged large (0.1 to 1%). The chain uses TRBV7-2 and TRBJ2-3; the D gene is possibly TRBD2 (6 bases). Trimming took 0 bases from V and 2 from J, leaving 18 bases between them. Looked up from germline, CDR1 is SGHTA and CDR2 is FQGNSA. This CDR3 contains 18 residues. The CDR3: CASSLASLARFVTDTQYF. CDR3 DNA sequence: TGTGCCAGCAGCTTAGCGAGCCTAGCGAGGTTCGTCACAGATACGCAGTATTTT.